This TCR beta chain was profiled in a study of blood T cell repertoires in COVID-19. Study-wide background: Sources were T cells, B-cell-depleted T cells, or PBMCs; the material itself was cDNA or gDNA.

Sequencing was performed with immunoSEQ multiplex PCR; in TCRdb, only in-frame clones are kept and a portion is missing. Among 150,000 to 180,000 clones listed, about 86% were seen once. Deletions cut 2 bases from V and 1 base from J, with 12 bases between. The CDR3 has 16 residues. Germline V gene lookup returns CDR1 MDHEN and CDR2 SYDVKM. The receptor's source is a man in his fifties or sixties who had recovered from COVID-19. The sequenced material came from PBMCs or T cells enriched from blood (not recorded which). This chain uses TRBV28 with TRBJ1-5; D gene uncertain. The CDR3 protein is CASSLRRRGSNQPQHF. For the CDR3, the DNA is TGTGCCAGCAGTTTACGCAGGAGAGGGAGCAATCAGCCCCAGCATTTT.